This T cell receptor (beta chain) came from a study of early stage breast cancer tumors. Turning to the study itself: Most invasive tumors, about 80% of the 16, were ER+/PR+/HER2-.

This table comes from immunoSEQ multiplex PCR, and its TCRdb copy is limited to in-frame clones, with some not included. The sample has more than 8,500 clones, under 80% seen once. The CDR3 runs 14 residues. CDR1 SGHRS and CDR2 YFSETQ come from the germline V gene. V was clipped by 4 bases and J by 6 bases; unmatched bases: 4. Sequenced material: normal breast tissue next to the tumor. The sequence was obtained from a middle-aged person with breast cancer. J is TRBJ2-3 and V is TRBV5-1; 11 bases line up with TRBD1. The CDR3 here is CASSPRTGGDTQYF. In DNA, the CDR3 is TGCGCCAGCAGCCCCAGGACAGGGGGCGATACGCAGTATTTT.